This TCR beta chain stems from a study of blood T cell repertoires in COVID-19. Study-wide context: Both acute and convalescent COVID-19 samples were obtained from the United States, Italy and Spain. T cells, B-cell-depleted T cells, or PBMCs provided the cDNA or gDNA that served as material.

V was pared by 3 bases and J by 6 bases, with 7 bases of the junction left unmatched. The length of the CDR3 is 15 residues. Germline assignment: CDR1 KGHDR and CDR2 SFDVKD. Source study methods: By means of reference gene primer amplification, nucleated cell counts were estimated. The assay was immunoSEQ multiplex PCR, and TCRdb's table has in-frame clones only and misses some. V, J and clone size are those of that table, while D and trimming were read from the DNA. The table records about 240,000 clones, roughly 80% of them present only once. This sequence originates from an elderly woman with acute or convalescent COVID-19. Sequencing was performed on peripheral blood. The chain links TRBV24-1 to TRBJ1-5, with 7 bases that match TRBD1. CDR3 region: CATSDGQTGSQPQHF. The CDR3 bases are TGTGCCACCAGTGATGGGCAGACAGGGAGTCAGCCCCAGCATTTT.